The present TCR beta chain was sequenced within a study of post-analysis software for immune sequencing data. Overall study: The disease courses spanned relapsing-remitting, secondary progressive and progressive-relapsing forms of multiple sclerosis.

There are 15 residues in the CDR3. V gave up 3 bases and J gave up 4 bases; unmatched junction bases: 10. The germline V gene encodes CDR1 DFQATT and CDR2 SNEGSKA (reference sequence). TCR beta cDNA libraries had unique molecular identifiers. The authors obtained roughly 500,000 cDNA molecules from roughly 1 to 10 million T cells. Using its own MiXCR run on the PCR reads, TCRdb lists one record per CDR3 protein. The data contain over 250,000 distinct CDR3 sequences, roughly a third of them seen just once; the ten biggest clones take up under 5.5%. This clonotype showed up just once. Its antigen is as yet unknown. Study-wide findings and caveats: Included in a set of roughly five TRBV segments more frequent in patients than controls were TRBV5-6, TRBV5-1 and TRBV20-1.

This chain joins TRBV20-1 and TRBJ2-7; 9 bases agree with TRBD2. This TCR was recovered from a girl aged 5-17 years with multiple sclerosis. The sequenced sample consisted of blood. The CDR3 DNA follows: TGCAGTGCTAGGGGATCTAGCGGGGAGTGGTACGAGCAGTACTTC. This encodes CSARGSSGEWYEQYF.